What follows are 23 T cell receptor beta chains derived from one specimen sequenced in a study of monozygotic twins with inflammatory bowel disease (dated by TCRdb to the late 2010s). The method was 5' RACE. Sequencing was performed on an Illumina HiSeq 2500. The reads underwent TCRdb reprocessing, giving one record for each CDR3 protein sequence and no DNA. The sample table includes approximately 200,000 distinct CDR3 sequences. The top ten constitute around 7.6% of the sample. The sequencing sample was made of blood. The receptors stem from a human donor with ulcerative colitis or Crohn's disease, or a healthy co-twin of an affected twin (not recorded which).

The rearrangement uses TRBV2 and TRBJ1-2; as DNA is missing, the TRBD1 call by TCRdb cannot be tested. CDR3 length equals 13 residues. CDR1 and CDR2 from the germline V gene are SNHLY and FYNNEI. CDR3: CASRGQGLNGYTF.

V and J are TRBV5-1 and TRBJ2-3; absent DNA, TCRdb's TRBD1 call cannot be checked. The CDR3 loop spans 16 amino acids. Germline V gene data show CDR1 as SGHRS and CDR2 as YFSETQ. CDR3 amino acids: CASSATRDRDTDTQYF.

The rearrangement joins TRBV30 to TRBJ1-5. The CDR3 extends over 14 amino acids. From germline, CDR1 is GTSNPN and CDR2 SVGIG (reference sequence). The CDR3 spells CAWSIGRENQPQHF.

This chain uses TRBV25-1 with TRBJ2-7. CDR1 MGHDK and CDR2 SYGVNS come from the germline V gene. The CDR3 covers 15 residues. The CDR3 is CASSEFRSGSYEQYF.

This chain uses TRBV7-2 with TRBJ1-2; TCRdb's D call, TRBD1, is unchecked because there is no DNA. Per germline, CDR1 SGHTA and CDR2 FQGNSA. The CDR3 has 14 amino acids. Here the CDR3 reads CASSQGRLDYGYTF.

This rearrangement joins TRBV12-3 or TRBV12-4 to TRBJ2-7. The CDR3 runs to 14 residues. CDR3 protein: CASSQFHWDYEQYF.

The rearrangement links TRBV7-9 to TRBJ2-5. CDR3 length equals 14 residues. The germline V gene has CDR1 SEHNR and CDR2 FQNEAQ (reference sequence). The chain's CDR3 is CASSLSGNQETQYF.

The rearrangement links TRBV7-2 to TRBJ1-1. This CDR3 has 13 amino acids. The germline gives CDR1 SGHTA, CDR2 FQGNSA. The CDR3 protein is CASSFVRDTEAFF.

The CDR3 loop is CASSLGQGFGADTQYF. The chain employs TRBV5-1 and TRBJ2-3; TCRdb returns TRBD1, unconfirmable since there is no DNA. Germline lookup yields CDR1 SGHRS and CDR2 YFSETQ. The CDR3 has 16 amino acids.

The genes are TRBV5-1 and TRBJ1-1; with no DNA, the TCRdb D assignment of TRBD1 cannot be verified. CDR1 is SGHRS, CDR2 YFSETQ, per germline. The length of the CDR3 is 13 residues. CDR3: CASIGTADTEAFF.

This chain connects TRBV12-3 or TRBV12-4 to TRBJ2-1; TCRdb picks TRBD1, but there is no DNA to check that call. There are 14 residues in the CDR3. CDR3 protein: CASSPGGAYNEQFF.

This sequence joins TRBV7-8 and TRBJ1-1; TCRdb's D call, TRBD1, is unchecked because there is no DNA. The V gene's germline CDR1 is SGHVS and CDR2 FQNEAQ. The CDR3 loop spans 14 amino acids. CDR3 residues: CASRGTGLDREAFF. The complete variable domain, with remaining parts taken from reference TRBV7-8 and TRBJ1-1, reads GAGVSQSPRYKVAKRGQDVALRCDPISGHVSLFWYQQALGQGPEFLTYFQNEAQLDKSGLPSDRFFAERPEGSVSTLKIQRTQQEDSAVYLCASRGTGLDREAFFGQGTRLTVV.

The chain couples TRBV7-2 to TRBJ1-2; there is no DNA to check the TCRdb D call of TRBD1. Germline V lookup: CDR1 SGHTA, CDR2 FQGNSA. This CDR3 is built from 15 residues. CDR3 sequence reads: CASRSAGTGGRGYTF.

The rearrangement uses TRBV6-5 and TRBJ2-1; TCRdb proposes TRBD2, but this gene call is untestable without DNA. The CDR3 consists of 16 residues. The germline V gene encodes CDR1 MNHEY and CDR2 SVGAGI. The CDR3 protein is CASSLSASGRYNEQFF.

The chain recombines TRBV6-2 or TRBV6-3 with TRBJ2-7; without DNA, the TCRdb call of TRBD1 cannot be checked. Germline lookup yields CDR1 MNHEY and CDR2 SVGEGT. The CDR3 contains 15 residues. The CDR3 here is CASSTPSGWTYEQYF.

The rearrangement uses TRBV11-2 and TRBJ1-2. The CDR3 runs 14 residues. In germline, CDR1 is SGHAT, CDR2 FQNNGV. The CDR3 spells CASSLGQANYGYTF.

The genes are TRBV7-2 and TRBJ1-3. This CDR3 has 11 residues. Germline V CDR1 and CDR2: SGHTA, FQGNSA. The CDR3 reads CASTSHNTIYF. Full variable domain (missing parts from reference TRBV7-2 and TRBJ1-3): GAGVSQSPSNKVTEKGKDVELRCDPISGHTALYWYRQSLGQGLEFLIYFQGNSAPDKSGLPSDRFSAERTGGSVSTLTIQRTQQEDSAVYLCASTSHNTIYFGEGSWLTVV.

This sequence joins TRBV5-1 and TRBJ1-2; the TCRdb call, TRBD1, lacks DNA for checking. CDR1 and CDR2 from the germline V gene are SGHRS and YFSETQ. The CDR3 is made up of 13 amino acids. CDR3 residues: CASSLEGYYGYTF.

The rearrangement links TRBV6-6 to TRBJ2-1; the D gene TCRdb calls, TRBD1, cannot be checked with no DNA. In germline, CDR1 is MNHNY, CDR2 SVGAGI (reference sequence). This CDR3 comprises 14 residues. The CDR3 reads CASRRGAGDNEQFF.

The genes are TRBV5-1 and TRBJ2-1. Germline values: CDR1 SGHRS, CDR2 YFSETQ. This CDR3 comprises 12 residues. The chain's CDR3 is CASSFGVDEQFF.

This CDR3 is CASSSAGARNSPLHF. The chain recombines TRBV18 with TRBJ1-6; TCRdb's D gene call, TRBD1, goes unchecked for lack of DNA. CDR3 length: 15 amino acids. Germline V gene data show CDR1 as KGHSH and CDR2 as LQKENI.

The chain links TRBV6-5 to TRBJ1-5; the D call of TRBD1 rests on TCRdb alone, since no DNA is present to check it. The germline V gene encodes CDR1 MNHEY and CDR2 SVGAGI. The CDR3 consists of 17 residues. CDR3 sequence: CASSYPGQGTVSQPQHF.

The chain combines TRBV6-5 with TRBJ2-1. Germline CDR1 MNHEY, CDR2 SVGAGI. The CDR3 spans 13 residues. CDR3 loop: CASSRTPYNEQFF.